One sample yielded the 16 T cell receptor beta chains listed below, sequenced in a study of graft-versus-host responses after intestinal transplantation. Their cognate antigens are unknown. Produced via immunoSEQ multiplex PCR; TCRdb's table is partial and in-frame only. In the table there are about 150,000 clones, about 93% of which are singletons. The sample was unstimulated CD4+ T cells sorted from spleen or lymph node cells, taken before intestinal transplant. The receptors stem from a human donor who received an intestinal transplant.

Concerning this clone: The junction does not match germline at one end; this may be a read error. The chain employs TRBV12-5 and TRBJ1-1, with unresolved D. The CDR3 has 14 residues. The germline V gene has CDR1 LGHNT and CDR2 FRNRAP. CDR3 amino acids: CASGTARQNTEALF. Here the CDR3 DNA reads TGTGCTAGTGGGACGGCCCGTCAGAACACTGAAGCTCTCTTT.

The CDR3 coding sequence is TGTGCCAGCTCGCTAAGACTAGCGGCCAAAGAGACCCAGTACTTC. Amino acids: CASSLRLAAKETQYF. The chain has TRBV18 and TRBJ2-5; 9 bases fit TRBD2. The germline gives CDR1 KGHSH, CDR2 LQKENI. The CDR3 is 15 amino acids. The V gene end was trimmed by 6 bases and the J gene end by 3 bases; junction bases not matched to a gene: 8.

This clone was found once. The rearrangement joins TRBV6-1 to TRBJ2-1; 9 bases agree with TRBD2. CDR1 is MNHNS, CDR2 SASEGT, per germline. Losses at the gene ends were 6 bases for V and 4 bases for J; bases not matched to a gene: 7. This CDR3 region has 15 residues. The DNA for the CDR3 is TGTGCCAGCAGCCCGAAGCTAGCGGGGTACAATGAGCAGTTCTTC. Translation: CASSPKLAGYNEQFF.

The chain joins TRBV20-1 to TRBJ2-1, with D unclear. Germline V gene data show CDR1 as DFQATT and CDR2 as SNEGSKA (reference sequence). Trimming took off 6 bases at V and 8 bases at J, with 11 bases between the two ends. The CDR3 consists of 11 residues. This CDR3 reads CSAPKEYEQFF. The DNA for the CDR3 is TGCAGTGCCCCGAAGGAGTATGAGCAGTTCTTC.

The chain employs TRBV28 and TRBJ2-5, with TRBD2 identical over 9 bases. The J call may be in error: the DNA end matches TRBJ2-7 better. Germline CDR1 and CDR2: MDHEN and SYDVKM. The CDR3 has 15 residues. The CDR3 coding sequence is TGTGCCAGCAGTAACCCGGGACTAGCTGTTTACGAGCAGTACTTC. Protein: CASSNPGLAVYEQYF.

With regard to this clone: At one end the junction does not follow the germline gene, possibly because of a read error. The chain employs TRBV4-3 and TRBJ2-1; tentative D call: TRBD2 (6 bases). CDR1 and CDR2 from the germline V gene are LGHNA and YSLEER. The CDR3 totals 14 residues. CDR3 in amino acids: CASSFRSGHNGQFF. For the CDR3, the DNA is TGCGCCAGCAGCTTTCGTAGCGGCCACAATGGGCAGTTCTTC.

The V call is TRBV6-1, the J call TRBJ1-5; 7 bases line up with TRBD1. The CDR3 is 14 amino acids. Trimming took 7 bases from V and 2 from J; bases not matched to a gene: 5. In germline, CDR1 is MNHNS, CDR2 SASEGT. The CDR3, as DNA: TGTGCCAGCATGCAGGGGGTGGGCAATCAGCCCCAGCATTTT. As protein: CASMQGVGNQPQHF.

The count of this clone is one. This rearrangement joins TRBV6-5 to TRBJ1-4, with no clear D. There are 15 residues in the CDR3. Germline CDR1 MNHEY, CDR2 SVGAGI. The V end was cut by 6 bases, the J end by 3 bases, with 14 bases between. The CDR3 reads CASSYRGWANEKLFF. For the CDR3, the DNA is TGTGCCAGCAGCTATAGAGGGTGGGCTAATGAAAAACTGTTTTTT.

This clone was seen a single time. One end of the junction varies from germline; a read error may be responsible. The genes are TRBV19 and TRBJ2-6; D might be TRBD1 (6 bases). CDR3 length: 15 residues. Germline-derived CDR1 and CDR2 are LNHDA and SQIVND (reference sequence). CDR3 protein: CASTLSGAGTNVLTF. As DNA, the CDR3 is TGTGCCAGTACTCTCTCAGGGGCTGGGACCAACGTCCTGACTTTC.

Of note for this clone: At one end the junction does not follow the germline gene, possibly because of a read error. V and J are TRBV7-7 and TRBJ2-7; 9 bases match TRBD1. The CDR3 runs to 17 residues. Germline V CDR1 and CDR2: SSHAT, FNYEAQ (reference sequence). CDR3 region: CASSLAAPGTGIYEQYF. The CDR3 coding sequence is TGTGCTAGCAGCTTAGCGGCCCCCGGGACAGGGATATACGAGCAGTACTTC.

This clone was picked up one time. The chain carries TRBV20-1 and TRBJ2-5, with D unclear. CDR1 DFQATT and CDR2 SNEGSKA come from the germline V gene (reference sequence). CDR3 size: 10 residues. The CDR3, as DNA: TGCAGCGGACGGAAAGAGACCCAGTACTTC. This sequence encodes CSGRKETQYF.

The rearrangement joins TRBV5-4 to TRBJ2-1; TRBD1 is a possible D gene (5 bases). V was cut by 0 bases and J by 0 bases, with 13 bases left in between. Germline CDR1 and CDR2: SGHNT and YYREEE (reference sequence). This CDR3 contains 17 residues. This CDR3 reads CASSLGGRPSSYNEQFF. The CDR3, as DNA: TGTGCCAGCAGCTTGGGGGGCCGGCCCAGCTCCTACAATGAGCAGTTCTTC.

The rearrangement links TRBV11-3 to TRBJ2-5; D uncertain. The V and J ends lost 5 bases and 5 bases respectively, with 9 bases between them. This CDR3 has 12 residues. Per germline, CDR1 SGHNT and CDR2 YENEEA. In DNA, the CDR3 is TGTGCCAGCAGCCGAGGATCGGAGACCCAGTACTTC. Its translation: CASSRGSETQYF.

This chain joins TRBV6-5 and TRBJ1-5; no definite D call. From germline, CDR1 is MNHEY and CDR2 SVGAGI. V lost 2 bases and J 0 bases, leaving 2 bases between the germline ends. This CDR3 comprises 13 residues. The CDR3 reads CASSYSSNQPQHF. The CDR3 nucleotides read TGTGCCAGCAGTTACAGTAGCAATCAGCCCCAGCATTTT.

The genes are TRBV27 and TRBJ1-1; D might be TRBD1 (6 bases). The germline gives CDR1 MNHEY, CDR2 SMNVEV (reference sequence). The V end lost 7 bases, the J end lost 4 bases, and 16 bases lay between the germline ends. The CDR3 loop spans 14 amino acids. The chain's CDR3 is CASKLRGRSTEAFF. CDR3 sequence (DNA): TGTGCCAGCAAATTACGGGGGCGGAGCACTGAAGCTTTCTTT.

The rearrangement joins TRBV10-3 to TRBJ2-7; 10 bases align to TRBD1. The CDR3 covers 14 residues. The V gene's germline CDR1 is ENHRY and CDR2 SYGVKD. V trimming: 3 bases; J trimming: 3 bases; junction bases outside the gene matches: 2. CDR3 sequence: CAISDGQGGYEQYF. CDR3 DNA sequence: TGTGCCATCAGTGACGGACAGGGGGGCTACGAGCAGTACTTC.